Detailed here is one T cell receptor beta chain. Its specificity is unknown. Germline CDR1 is SEHNR and CDR2 is FQNEAQ (reference sequence). Trimming cost V 5 bases and J 3 bases, with 19 bases left between them. The CDR3 is 16 amino acids. The sample originates from a study of blood T cells in healthy people across ages. Study-level findings and limits: The study found more naive CD4+ cells and higher diversity in long-lived than aged donors. Any conclusive comparison of naive versus antigen-experienced cells was prevented by using unsorted PBMCs. In these data, TCR beta diversity tracked strongly with naive T cell percentage.

Sample-barcoded 5' priming and a J-beta primer mix drove a second PCR of 7 to 11 cycles. TCRdb independently ran MiXCR on the 5' RACE reads; one entry per CDR3 protein. Of fewer than 1,200,000 distinct CDR3 sequences in the sample, under 30% were seen once. These data also formed part of another study, on T cells of mothers and their children.

The chain has TRBV7-9 and TRBJ1-1; D might be TRBD1 (5 bases). The sequencing input was blood. This receptor was identified in a girl aged 2 to 9 in good health. The CDR3 DNA sequence: TGTGCCAGCAGCGTTGCCCCGGGGGTCGTTGACACTGAAGCTTTCTTT. It yields the protein CASSVAPGVVDTEAFF.